These 8 T cell receptor beta chains came from one sample sequenced in a study of patients and donors after allogeneic stem cell transplantation. TCRdb processed the RT-PCR reads anew with MiXCR; each CDR3 protein has one entry. There are tens of thousands of distinct CDR3 sequences in the sample; around 5% occur only once, and 2.6% lies in the top ten. The sequencing sample was made of blood, either unsorted or a sorted T cell fraction (not recorded which). These receptors originate from a human donor who was either an allogeneic HSCT recipient or a stem cell or donor lymphocyte infusion donor (not recorded which). It is not recorded whose cells these are; they may come from a transplant donor.

The rearrangement joins TRBV12-3 or TRBV12-4 to TRBJ1-4; D gene unclear. Deletions cut 5 bases from V and 7 bases from J, with 26 bases between. This CDR3 is 18 amino acids long. The CDR3 reads CASSTSTKGVGVFEKLFF. DNA for the CDR3: TGTGCCAGCAGTACGAGCACGAAGGGAGTTGGGGTGTTTGAAAAACTGTTTTTT.

This clonotype was observed many times. The V call is TRBV30, the J call TRBJ1-4; the D is unclear. The CDR3 sequence is 12 residues long. V lost 0 bases and J lost 10, with 9 bases in between. Germline CDR1 is GTSNPN and CDR2 is SVGIG (reference sequence). The CDR3 protein is CAWSVREGKLFF. The DNA for the CDR3 is TGTGCCTGGAGTGTACGGGAAGGAAAACTGTTTTTT.

This clonotype was seen many times. The chain recombines TRBV7-9 with TRBJ1-5; D is undetermined. Between the trimmed V and J ends, which lost 4 bases and 7 bases, there was a span of 14 bases. The length of the CDR3 is 14 residues. Germline V gene lookup returns CDR1 SEHNR and CDR2 FQNEAQ (reference sequence). CDR3 protein: CASSSTGNIQPQHF. In DNA form, the CDR3 reads TGTGCCAGCAGCTCAACGGGGAACATCCAGCCCCAGCATTTT. The whole variable domain, remainder taken from reference TRBV7-9 and TRBJ1-5, is DTGVSQNPRHKITKRGQNVTFRCDPISEHNRLYWYRQTLGQGPEFLTYFQNEAQLEKSRLLSDRFSAERPKGSFSTLEIQRTEQGDSAMYLCASSSTGNIQPQHFGDGTRLSIL.

This clonotype was seen a handful of times. V gene TRBV9 combines with J gene TRBJ1-1; no clear D gene. V gave up 0 bases and J gave up 4 bases, with 10 bases separating them. CDR1 SGDLS and CDR2 YYNGEE come from the germline V gene. The CDR3 is made up of 14 amino acids. The CDR3: CASSVVGMGTEAFF. CDR3 DNA: TGTGCCAGCAGCGTAGTGGGGATGGGCACTGAAGCTTTCTTT. The full variable domain, with the rest looked up from reference TRBV9 and TRBJ1-1, is DSGVTQTPKHLITATGQRVTLRCSPRSGDLSVYWYQQSLDQGLQFLIQYYNGEERAKGNILERFSAQQFPDLHSELNLSSLELGDSALYFCASSVVGMGTEAFFGQGTRLTVV.

This clonotype is medium-sized. The chain links TRBV12-3 or TRBV12-4 to TRBJ2-1, with no clear D. Trimming left V 8 bases short and J 3 bases short, with 20 bases between. This CDR3 has 16 amino acids. CDR3 region: CASGHQTVFGYNEQFF. The CDR3 nucleotides read TGTGCCAGCGGGCATCAGACGGTTTTTGGCTACAATGAGCAGTTCTTC.

This clonotype was counted at least ten times. The V call is TRBV2, the J call TRBJ2-1; 11 positions match TRBD2. The CDR3 is 14 residues long. With 7 bases clipped from V and 4 bases from J, the junction kept 3 bases outside the gene matches. Germline assignment: CDR1 SNHLY and CDR2 FYNNEI. The CDR3 nucleotides read TGTGCCAGCACCGGACTAGCGGGTTACAATGAGCAGTTCTTC. Its translation: CASTGLAGYNEQFF.

This clonotype was found many times. The chain has TRBV18 and TRBJ1-1; possible D gene TRBD1, 6 bases. V was trimmed by 0 bases and J by 0 bases, leaving 14 bases between them. The CDR3 sequence is 17 residues long. Germline lookup yields CDR1 KGHSH and CDR2 LQKENI. The CDR3 sequence is CASSPPGRGGMNTEAFF. The CDR3 nucleotides read TGTGCCAGCTCACCACCTGGCAGGGGAGGGATGAACACTGAAGCTTTCTTT.

Turning to this clonotype: It may be a read error: a sequence one base away is much more abundant. The CDR3 end shows no conserved phenylalanine or tryptophan, and so a read error is likely. The chain joins TRBV20-1 to TRBJ1-5; 11 nucleotides align to TRBD1. The germline V gene has CDR1 DFQATT and CDR2 SNEGSKA (reference sequence). V trimming: 5 bases; J trimming: 0 bases; junction bases outside the gene matches: 15. This CDR3 contains 19 residues. The CDR3 sequence: CSAYRMGQGGSYSNQPQHS. Written as DNA, the CDR3 is TGCAGTGCTTATCGAATGGGACAGGGGGGATCTTATAGCAATCAGCCCCAGCATTCT.